The 30 T cell receptor beta chains below all came from one sample that was sequenced in a study of blood T cell repertoires in COVID-19. Method: immunoSEQ multiplex PCR; TCRdb's copy keeps in-frame clones and lacks some. The repertoire holds just over 300,000 clones, with roughly 90% as singletons. The sequenced sample consisted of PBMCs or T cells enriched from blood (not recorded which). Every receptor here comes from a woman younger than 30 with acute COVID-19.

This clone was seen a handful of times. This sequence joins TRBV5-1 and TRBJ2-1; D gene ambiguous. Deletions cut 0 bases from V and 5 bases from J, with 12 bases between. CDR1 and CDR2 from the germline V gene are SGHRS and YFSETQ. The CDR3 is made up of 15 amino acids. The CDR3 region has the DNA TGCGCCAGCAGCTTGGCACCAGGCGTACACAATGAGCAGTTCTTC. Encoded protein: CASSLAPGVHNEQFF.

This sequence joins TRBV14 and TRBJ2-2; the D gene is possibly TRBD2 (7 bases). Trimming removed 4 bases from V and 5 bases from J, with 23 bases in between. The V gene's germline CDR1 is SGHDN and CDR2 FVKESK. This CDR3 is built from 18 residues. The CDR3 spells CASSPRGGFGSLTGELFF. CDR3 sequence (DNA): TGTGCCAGCAGCCCAAGGGGGGGCTTCGGCAGTTTAACCGGGGAGCTGTTTTTT.

The rearrangement links TRBV7-9 to TRBJ1-5; D might be TRBD1 (6 bases). The V end was cut by 4 bases, the J end by 2 bases, with 15 bases between. CDR1 and CDR2 (germline): SEHNR, FQNEAQ (reference sequence). The CDR3 runs 16 residues. The CDR3 DNA is TGTGCCAGCAGCTCTCAAGGGGCAGGGGGCAATCAGCCCCAGCATTTT. Protein sequence: CASSSQGAGGNQPQHF.

The chain employs TRBV19 and TRBJ1-2; 9 nucleotides match TRBD1. Germline V gives CDR1 LNHDA, CDR2 SQIVND (reference sequence). The CDR3 extends over 14 amino acids. With 6 bases clipped from V and 2 bases from J, the junction kept 4 bases outside the gene matches. The chain's CDR3 is CASRRGTGNYGYTF. The CDR3 coding sequence is TGTGCCAGTAGGCGTGGGACAGGGAACTATGGCTACACCTTC.

The chain recombines TRBV6-5 with TRBJ2-1; 7 bases match TRBD2. Looked up from germline, CDR1 is MNHEY and CDR2 is SVGAGI. The V and J ends lost 7 bases and 0 bases, in that order; junction bases with no gene match: 3. This CDR3 contains 14 residues. CDR3 amino acids: CASIGGSSYNEQFF. In DNA, the CDR3 is TGTGCCAGCATCGGCGGGAGCTCCTACAATGAGCAGTTCTTC.

This clone is a singleton in its sample. The chain has TRBV3-1 (or the pseudogene TRBV3-2) and TRBJ1-1; maybe TRBD1 (5 bases). V was cut by 4 bases and J by 4 bases, with 10 bases left in between. The germline CDR1 and CDR2 sequences are LGHDT and YNNKEL (reference sequence). The CDR3 loop spans 13 amino acids. The CDR3, as DNA: TGTGCCAGCAGCCCCGACAGTACCACTGAAGCTTTCTTT. Amino acids: CASSPDSTTEAFF.

The rearrangement joins TRBV29-1 to TRBJ1-1, with TRBD1 matching over 11 bases. Germline CDR1 reads SQVTM; CDR2 reads ANQGSEA. The junction had 9 bases not matched to a gene; V was cut back by 7 bases and J by 5 bases. The CDR3 spans 14 residues. The CDR3 sequence is CSAFQGTGGTEAFF. The CDR3, as DNA: TGCAGCGCTTTTCAGGGGACAGGGGGGACTGAAGCTTTCTTT.

The chain combines TRBV27 with TRBJ2-1; D is uncertain. This CDR3 is 9 amino acids long. The ends were cut back, 8 bases at V and 7 bases at J, with 3 bases in the middle. Germline CDR1 reads MNHEY; CDR2 reads SMNVEV (reference sequence). Here the CDR3 reads CASPNEQFF. In DNA, the CDR3 is TGTGCCAGCCCAAATGAGCAGTTCTTC.

As to this clone: The junction departs from the called germline gene at one end, perhaps through a read error. The chain combines TRBV5-1 with TRBJ2-1; TRBD2 matches at 12 bases. The CDR3 is made up of 16 amino acids. Germline V gene sequence: CDR1 SGHRS, CDR2 YFSETQ. Here the CDR3 DNA reads TGCGCCAGCCGCTTCCGCCTAGCGGGAGGGAGCAATGAGCAGTTCTTC. It yields the protein CASRFRLAGGSNEQFF.

In its sample, this clone was seen a few times. This sequence joins TRBV7-9 and TRBJ1-6; no reliable D call. Trimming removed 1 base from V and 8 bases from J, with 18 bases in between. CDR3 length: 17 residues. Germline CDR1 and CDR2: SEHNR and FQNEAQ (reference sequence). CDR3 sequence: CASSLGVDSTSDSPLHF. CDR3 in DNA: TGTGCCAGCAGCTTAGGAGTCGACTCCACATCGGATTCACCCCTCCACTTT. The full variable domain, rest sourced from reference TRBV7-9 and TRBJ1-6, is DTGVSQNPRHKITKRGQNVTFRCDPISEHNRLYWYRQTLGQGPEFLTYFQNEAQLEKSRLLSDRFSAERPKGSFSTLEIQRTEQGDSAMYLCASSLGVDSTSDSPLHFGNGTRLTVT.

This clone was counted once. This chain joins TRBV28 and TRBJ1-4; D unclear. Deletions cut 5 bases from V and 5 bases from J, with 15 bases between. Germline V gene sequence: CDR1 MDHEN, CDR2 SYDVKM. The CDR3 length is 15 residues. CDR3 in DNA: TGTGCCAGCAGTCTTTCAGACTCACCAAATGAAAAACTGTTTTTT. This encodes CASSLSDSPNEKLFF.

In DNA, the CDR3 is TGCGCCAGCAGCCACATTGCCCGGGACAGGATCACAGATACGCAGTATTTT. Translating gives CASSHIARDRITDTQYF. This chain connects TRBV4-1 to TRBJ2-3; 8 bases match TRBD1. J gave up 2 bases and V 3 bases, and 10 bases lay outside the gene matches. CDR1 is MGHRA and CDR2 is YSYEKL in the germline V gene. This CDR3 is 17 amino acids long.

The chain employs TRBV9 and TRBJ1-2, with 7 bases that match TRBD1. The CDR3 runs to 15 residues. V lost 0 bases, J lost 2 bases, and 4 bases stayed unmatched. Germline assignment: CDR1 SGDLS and CDR2 YYNGEE. CDR3 in DNA: TGTGCCAGCAGCGTAGGGGGACAGAGCAACTATGGCTACACCTTC. Its protein is CASSVGGQSNYGYTF. The entire variable domain, with the rest obtained from reference TRBV9 and TRBJ1-2, is as follows: DSGVTQTPKHLITATGQRVTLRCSPRSGDLSVYWYQQSLDQGLQFLIQYYNGEERAKGNILERFSAQQFPDLHSELNLSSLELGDSALYFCASSVGGQSNYGYTFGSGTRLTVV.

The V and J genes are TRBV27 and TRBJ2-5, with 8 nucleotides matching TRBD1. The CDR3 is 14 amino acids. Unmatched junction bases numbered 8, after V lost 6 bases and J lost 5 bases. Germline V gives CDR1 MNHEY, CDR2 SMNVEV (reference sequence). CDR3 nucleotides: TGTGCCAGCAGACCCTGGACAGGGCGGGAGACCCAGTACTTC. This encodes CASRPWTGRETQYF.

The chain links TRBV19 to TRBJ2-2; no reliable D call. Germline V gene lookup returns CDR1 LNHDA and CDR2 SQIVND (reference sequence). Trimming left V 6 bases short and J 3 bases short, with 14 bases between. The CDR3 is 15 amino acids. CDR3 sequence reads: CASSIKRKYTGELFF. DNA of the CDR3: TGTGCCAGTAGCATCAAGAGAAAATACACCGGGGAGCTGTTTTTT.

This clone was detected once. This rearrangement joins TRBV5-1 to TRBJ2-4; 9 nucleotides agree with TRBD1. From germline, CDR1 is SGHRS and CDR2 YFSETQ. V lost 1 base to trimming and J lost 2 bases; unmatched junction nucleotides: 1. The CDR3 totals 15 residues. For the CDR3, the DNA is TGCGCCAGCAGCTTGACAGGGGGCCCCAAAAACATTCAGTACTTC. Its protein is CASSLTGGPKNIQYF.

This chain connects TRBV4-1 to TRBJ1-2; 8 bases fit TRBD1. The germline CDR1 and CDR2 sequences are MGHRA and YSYEKL. V was clipped by 0 bases and J by 2 bases; unmatched bases: 11. This CDR3 region has 18 residues. The CDR3 sequence is CASSQEGFRGPMNYGYTF. DNA for the CDR3: TGCGCCAGCAGCCAAGAAGGATTCAGGGGGCCAATGAACTATGGCTACACCTTC.

The V call is TRBV5-8, the J call TRBJ2-1, with D tentatively TRBD2 (5 bases). The germline gives CDR1 SGHTS, CDR2 YDEGEE. The CDR3 consists of 15 residues. V was shortened by 0 bases and J by 3 bases, with 10 bases between the two germline ends. The CDR3 sequence: CASSLELAFYNEQFF. The DNA of the CDR3 is TGTGCCAGCAGCTTGGAGCTAGCCTTCTACAATGAGCAGTTCTTC.

This clone was detected many times. CDR3 bases: TGTGCCAGCAGCTTTCCCGCTACCTACGAGCAGTACTTC. Translated, it gives CASSFPATYEQYF. The chain is built from TRBV7-9 and TRBJ2-7; no clear D gene. The CDR3 runs to 13 residues. The V gene lost 3 bases and the J gene lost 2 bases, with 8 bases spanning the gap. CDR1 and CDR2 (germline): SEHNR, FQNEAQ (reference sequence).

A few counts support this clone. The gene calls are TRBV7-9 and TRBJ2-3, with a possible D match to TRBD2 (6 bases). The length of the CDR3 is 17 residues. The V end was cut by 0 bases, the J end by 0 bases, with 13 bases between. Germline assignment: CDR1 SEHNR and CDR2 FQNEAQ (reference sequence). The CDR3 reads CASSLAWGSGSTDTQYF. Written as DNA, the CDR3 is TGTGCCAGCAGCTTAGCGTGGGGGAGCGGGAGCACAGATACGCAGTATTTT.

This chain connects TRBV7-2 to TRBJ1-1; no clear D gene. The CDR3 totals 13 residues. Germline V gene sequence: CDR1 SGHTA, CDR2 FQGNSA. Trimming removed 0 bases at V and 6 bases at J, with 8 bases between. The CDR3 here is CASSLARGSEAFF. DNA of the CDR3: TGTGCCAGCAGCTTAGCGCGAGGGTCTGAAGCTTTCTTT. The full variable domain, rest sourced from reference TRBV7-2 and TRBJ1-1, is GAGVSQSPSNKVTEKGKDVELRCDPISGHTALYWYRQSLGQGLEFLIYFQGNSAPDKSGLPSDRFSAERTGGSVSTLTIQRTQQEDSAVYLCASSLARGSEAFFGQGTRLTVV.

This clone was detected only a few times. The J gene is TRBJ1-2, the V gene TRBV29-1; 8 bases match TRBD1. In germline, CDR1 is SQVTM, CDR2 ANQGSEA. Unmatched junction bases numbered 13, after V lost 7 bases and J lost 6 bases. CDR3 length: 14 residues. The CDR3 DNA sequence: TGCAGCGCAAACAGGGGGTACCCTACGGATGGCTACACCTTC. Protein: CSANRGYPTDGYTF.

This clone was picked up one time. The chain uses TRBV29-1 and TRBJ2-2; the match to TRBD2 covers 13 bases. The CDR3 length is 17 residues. Germline CDR1 is SQVTM and CDR2 is ANQGSEA. The junction had 9 bases not matched to a gene; V was cut back by 4 bases and J by 4 bases. CDR3 loop: CSVGTGLAGVGTGELFF. CDR3 DNA: TGCAGCGTTGGTACTGGACTAGCGGGAGTCGGCACCGGGGAGCTGTTTTTT.

The gene calls are TRBV28 and TRBJ1-2; D unresolved. Germline V CDR1 and CDR2: MDHEN, SYDVKM. V lost 6 bases to trimming and J lost 4 bases, with 12 bases between them. This CDR3 comprises 13 residues. CDR3: CASSSSWGYGYTF. The CDR3 bases are TGTGCCAGCAGCTCTAGCTGGGGCTATGGCTACACCTTC.

The sample holds one count of this clone. This chain connects TRBV5-8 to TRBJ2-2, with D perhaps matching TRBD2 (7 bases). CDR1 is SGHTS and CDR2 is YDEGEE in the germline V gene. The CDR3 totals 17 residues. V was trimmed by 7 bases and J by 4 bases, leaving 23 bases between them. The CDR3 coding sequence is TGTGCCAGCGGAATAAGTCGGGGGGCGTTTGGCACCGGGGAGCTGTTTTTT. This sequence encodes CASGISRGAFGTGELFF.

This chain joins TRBV18 and TRBJ1-1, with D possibly being TRBD1 (5 bases). The CDR3 consists of 16 residues. CDR1 is KGHSH and CDR2 is LQKENI in the germline V gene. Trimming cost V 3 bases and J 1 base, with 15 bases left between them. The CDR3 here is CASSPTLRTGNTEAFF. CDR3 sequence (DNA): TGTGCCAGCTCACCGACCTTAAGAACAGGGAACACTGAAGCTTTCTTT.

In the case of this clone: A much more abundant neighbour one base away suggests this may be a read error. This same CDR3 is encoded by further DNA sequences in the sample. V is TRBV11-2 and J is TRBJ2-7; D call uncertain. Deletions cut 5 bases from V and 0 bases from J, with 5 bases between. Germline V lookup: CDR1 SGHAT, CDR2 FQNNGV. CDR3 size: 12 residues. CDR3 coding DNA: TGTGCCAGCAGCCCTAGCTCCTACGAGCAGTACTTC. This translates into CASSPSSYEQYF. Complete variable domain (other parts from reference TRBV11-2 and TRBJ2-7): EAGVAQSPRYKIIEKRQSVAFWCNPISGHATLYWYQQILGQGPKLLIQFQNNGVVDDSQLPKDRFSAERLKGVDSTLKIQPAKLEDSAVYLCASSPSSYEQYFGPGTRLTVT.

The chain recombines TRBV6-5 with TRBJ1-5; 9 bases align to TRBD1. There are 15 residues in the CDR3. Germline V gives CDR1 MNHEY, CDR2 SVGAGI. Trimming cost V 6 bases and J 5 bases; bases outside gene matches: 8. In nucleotides, the CDR3 is TGTGCCAGCAGCTACAGGGGGCTGGGAGATCAGCCCCAGCATTTT. This translates into CASSYRGLGDQPQHF.

The rearrangement links TRBV7-2 to TRBJ1-5; D is ambiguous. Germline V gives CDR1 SGHTA, CDR2 FQGNSA. The CDR3 consists of 14 residues. V lost 1 base and J 6 bases, leaving 10 bases between the germline ends. The DNA of the CDR3 is TGTGCCAGCAGCTTAGAAAGAACGGGTCAGCCCCAGCATTTT. It yields the protein CASSLERTGQPQHF.

The chain combines TRBV10-3 with TRBJ1-5; D uncertain. The CDR3 contains 14 residues. Germline loops: CDR1 ENHRY, CDR2 SYGVKD. V was clipped by 8 bases and J by 0 bases, with 11 bases between them. Here the CDR3 reads CAIWAGDSNQPQHF. In nucleotides, the CDR3 is TGTGCCATCTGGGCGGGCGATAGCAATCAGCCCCAGCATTTT.